This T cell receptor beta chain was captured in a study of blood T cell repertoires in COVID-19. Researchers sorted participants into cohorts using their self-reported clinical history. Cohort 3 donors counted as recovered after two negative PCRs, clearance, or resolved symptoms. The CDR3 length is 15 residues. Trimming removed 7 bases from V and 7 bases from J, with 20 bases in between. The V gene's germline CDR1 is SGHTA and CDR2 FQGNSA. Per the original data handling: By means of reference gene primer amplification, nucleated cell counts were estimated. Assay used: immunoSEQ multiplex PCR; TCRdb lists only in-frame clones, some missing. Clone size and V and J calls were adopted from that table, with D and trimming inferred from the DNA. The sample holds a few hundred thousand clones, roughly 90% seen once.

Sequencing was performed on PBMCs or T cells enriched from blood (not recorded which). The TCR was taken from a man in his forties who had recovered from COVID-19. V gene TRBV7-2 combines with J gene TRBJ2-1, with D possibly TRBD1 on 5 matching bases. The chain's CDR3 is CASTYNRGYWNEQFF. DNA of the CDR3: TGTGCCAGCACCTATAATAGGGGCTATTGGAATGAGCAGTTCTTC.